This paragraph reports one T cell receptor (beta chain). The antigen is unknown. The source of the sample is a study of T cell therapy after organ transplantation. The CDR3 spans 14 residues. Germline values: CDR1 SGHRS, CDR2 YFSETQ. V dropped 1 base and J dropped 6 bases, with 13 bases sitting between them. Generated by immunoSEQ multiplex PCR, the TCRdb table keeps only in-frame clones and is missing some. The sample holds tens of thousands of clones, approximately 94% seen once. Source: CD8+ T cells from blood, taken before autologous CMV-specific T cell therapy. The chain has TRBV5-1 and TRBJ1-1; possibly TRBD1 for D (5 bases). The source is a human patient who had received a solid organ transplant and had CMV disease. The CDR3 reads CASSLFIGDPEAFF. The CDR3 DNA follows: TGCGCCAGCAGCTTGTTTATAGGGGACCCTGAAGCTTTCTTT. Based on the CDR3 plus reference TRBV5-1 and TRBJ1-1, the full variable domain is KAGVTQTPRYLIKTRGQQVTLSCSPISGHRSVSWYQQTPGQGLQFLFEYFSETQRNKGNFPGRFSGRQFSNSRSEMNVSTLELGDSALYLCASSLFIGDPEAFFGQGTRLTVV.